The 18 T cell receptor beta chains in this list originate from one sample, sequenced in a study of blood T cell repertoires in COVID-19. Method: immunoSEQ multiplex PCR; TCRdb's copy keeps in-frame clones and lacks some. Here the sample spans about 92,000 clones, roughly 87% being singletons. Material for sequencing was peripheral blood. The receptors come from a woman in her sixties or seventies with COVID-19, enrolled during active disease.

The chain has TRBV2 and TRBJ1-1, with D maybe TRBD1 (5 bases). The CDR3 has 10 residues. Looked up from germline, CDR1 is SNHLY and CDR2 is FYNNEI. V lost 3 bases, J lost 10 bases, and 6 bases lay in between. The CDR3 reads CASSEGGAFF. DNA for the CDR3: TGTGCCAGCAGTGAGGGGGGAGCTTTCTTT.

This chain uses TRBV6-2 or TRBV6-3 with TRBJ1-6; 8 bases line up with TRBD1. CDR1 is MNHEY, CDR2 SVGEGT, per germline. The CDR3 sequence is 15 residues long. The V gene end was trimmed by 5 bases and the J gene end by 4 bases; junction bases not matched to a gene: 4. CDR3 loop: CASSRGQGYNSPLHF. CDR3 in DNA: TGTGCCAGCAGTCGCGGACAGGGTTATAATTCACCCCTCCACTTT.

J is TRBJ1-5 and V is TRBV10-3; unclear D gene. The germline gives CDR1 ENHRY, CDR2 SYGVKD. V lost 4 bases, J lost 0 bases, and 13 bases lay in between. CDR3 length: 16 residues. CDR3 amino acids: CAISGAPPNSNQPQHF. The CDR3 coding sequence is TGTGCCATCAGTGGGGCTCCGCCCAATAGCAATCAGCCCCAGCATTTT.

The chain carries TRBV14 and TRBJ1-1; 8 nucleotides line up with TRBD1. After removal of 6 bases from V and 0 bases from J, the junction contained 3 bases not matched to a gene. The germline V gene encodes CDR1 SGHDN and CDR2 FVKESK. The CDR3 is made up of 14 amino acids. As DNA, the CDR3 is TGTGCCAGCAGGTCGACAGGGGTGAACACTGAAGCTTTCTTT. It codes for CASRSTGVNTEAFF.

This clone came up a few times. This CDR3 is CASSAGTGYYGYTF. The CDR3 DNA is TGTGCCAGCAGCGCCGGGACAGGCTACTATGGCTACACCTTC. The chain is built from TRBV5-4 and TRBJ1-2, with 8 bases lining up with TRBD1. V was clipped by 4 bases and J by 3 bases; unmatched bases: 5. The CDR3 is made up of 14 amino acids. The germline gives CDR1 SGHNT, CDR2 YYREEE (reference sequence).

The CDR3 region has the DNA TGTGCCAGCAGTATAGAACAGGACACCGGGGAGCTGTTTTTT. This encodes CASSIEQDTGELFF. This rearrangement joins TRBV6-5 to TRBJ2-2; weak D call: TRBD1 (5 bases). The CDR3 spans 14 residues. Germline values: CDR1 MNHEY, CDR2 SVGAGI. V was pared by 5 bases and J by 3 bases, with 10 bases between.

V is TRBV10-1 and J is TRBJ1-4; 7 bases line up with TRBD1. The germline gives CDR1 WNHNN, CDR2 SYGVQD (reference sequence). The ends lost 9 bases at V and 0 bases at J; junction bases unmatched: 13. This CDR3 comprises 17 residues. The CDR3 DNA reads TGCGCCAGAGCCGGGACAGAGTTAAACGCAACTAATGAAAAACTGTTTTTT. It yields the protein CARAGTELNATNEKLFF.

The chain couples TRBV7-7 to TRBJ2-7, with 7 bases fitting TRBD1. V was pared by 4 bases and J by 3 bases, with 9 bases of the junction left unmatched. Germline values: CDR1 SSHAT, CDR2 FNYEAQ (reference sequence). The CDR3 has 15 residues. The CDR3 DNA follows: TGTGCCAGCAGCTCGCCGGGACAGAGATACTACGAGCAGTACTTC. It yields the protein CASSSPGQRYYEQYF.

The J gene is TRBJ2-1, the V gene TRBV9; a weak D match, TRBD2 (6 bases). The CDR3 runs to 14 residues. The germline V gene has CDR1 SGDLS and CDR2 YYNGEE. With 4 bases removed from V and 4 bases from J, the gap between germline ends came to 12 bases. CDR3 nucleotide sequence: TGTGCCAGCAGCCCCGGGAGTCTGTACAATGAGCAGTTCTTC. This translates into CASSPGSLYNEQFF.

The chain uses TRBV5-8 and TRBJ2-3; possibly TRBD2 for D (6 bases). The CDR3 is made up of 14 amino acids. Germline V lookup: CDR1 SGHTS, CDR2 YDEGEE. Deletions cut 3 bases from V and 2 bases from J, with 10 bases between. The CDR3 DNA sequence: TGTGCCAGCAGCTCCTGGAGGGACACAGATACGCAGTATTTT. Its protein is CASSSWRDTDTQYF.

This chain joins TRBV15 and TRBJ2-7; 7 nucleotides align to TRBD2. CDR1 is LNHNV and CDR2 is YYDKDF in the germline V gene (reference sequence). This CDR3 spans 15 amino acids. V lost 5 bases, J lost 0 bases, and 7 bases stayed unmatched. The CDR3 DNA is TGTGCCACCAGCCCTGGGGGGGTGAGCTCCTACGAGCAGTACTTC. Its protein product is CATSPGGVSSYEQYF. The variable domain in full, completed from reference TRBV15 and TRBJ2-7, reads DAMVIQNPRYQVTQFGKPVTLSCSQTLNHNVMYWYQQKSSQAPKLLFHYYDKDFNNEADTPDNFQSRRPNTSFCFLDIRSPGLGDTAMYLCATSPGGVSSYEQYFGPGTRLTVT.

The chain combines TRBV2 with TRBJ1-1; 8 nucleotides line up with TRBD1. Germline assignment: CDR1 SNHLY and CDR2 FYNNEI. This CDR3 is 13 amino acids long. The J segment lost 7 bases and the V segment lost 7 bases, leaving 8 bases of the junction unmatched. The CDR3 DNA sequence: TGTGCCAGCAAGGACAGGGTATACGGTGAAGCTTTCTTT. This codes for CASKDRVYGEAFF.

V usage is TRBV15 and J usage is TRBJ1-5, with a weak D call TRBD1 (6 bases). The V and J ends lost 5 bases and 1 base respectively, with 18 bases between them. The CDR3 sequence is 17 residues long. The germline CDR1 and CDR2 sequences are LNHNV and YYDKDF (reference sequence). CDR3 coding DNA: TGTGCCACCAGCGCTCGGGGACACGGTGGGAGCAATCAGCCCCAGCATTTT. It translates to CATSARGHGGSNQPQHF.

The chain carries TRBV5-4 and TRBJ2-5, with TRBD2 identical over 15 bases. The V gene's germline CDR1 is SGHNT and CDR2 YYREEE (reference sequence). V lost 4 bases, J lost 0 bases, and 4 bases stayed unmatched. The CDR3 is made up of 17 amino acids. This CDR3 is CASSPGLAGGYQETQYF. CDR3 DNA: TGTGCCAGCAGCCCTGGACTAGCGGGAGGGTACCAAGAGACCCAGTACTTC. The full variable domain, its missing parts supplied by reference TRBV5-4 and TRBJ2-5, is ETGVTQSPTHLIKTRGQQVTLRCSSQSGHNTVSWYQQALGQGPQFIFQYYREEENGRGNFPPRFSGLQFPNYSSELNVNALELDDSALYLCASSPGLAGGYQETQYFGPGTRLLVL.

The chain carries TRBV28 and TRBJ1-3; 7 nucleotides agree with TRBD1. The trim removed 2 bases at V and 0 bases at J, leaving 4 bases unmatched. The CDR3 spans 16 residues. Germline V CDR1 and CDR2: MDHEN, SYDVKM. Here the CDR3 reads CASSLGTASSGNTIYF. The CDR3, as DNA: TGTGCCAGCAGTTTAGGGACAGCGAGCTCTGGAAACACCATATATTTT.

This clone was seen just once. V is TRBV7-8 and J is TRBJ2-6; perhaps TRBD2 as D (7 bases). Trimming shortened V by 6 bases and J by 0 bases, and 15 bases separated the two germline ends. CDR3 length equals 17 residues. Germline V gives CDR1 SGHVS, CDR2 FQNEAQ. CDR3 in amino acids: CASSRARGASGANVLTF. CDR3 nucleotides: TGTGCCAGCAGTCGTGCACGGGGGGCCTCTGGGGCCAACGTCCTGACTTTC. The complete variable domain, with remaining parts taken from reference TRBV7-8 and TRBJ2-6, reads GAGVSQSPRYKVAKRGQDVALRCDPISGHVSLFWYQQALGQGPEFLTYFQNEAQLDKSGLPSDRFFAERPEGSVSTLKIQRTQQEDSAVYLCASSRARGASGANVLTFGAGSRLTVL.

The gene calls are TRBV6-5 and TRBJ2-3; maybe TRBD1 (5 bases). V was pared by 5 bases and J by 0 bases, with 6 bases between. The CDR3 totals 13 residues. Germline-derived CDR1 and CDR2 are MNHEY and SVGAGI. In nucleotides, the CDR3 is TGTGCCAGCAGTACAGGTAGCACAGATACGCAGTATTTT. Protein: CASSTGSTDTQYF.

This clone appeared a few times. J is TRBJ2-5 and V is TRBV9; the D gene is possibly TRBD2 (5 bases). The length of the CDR3 is 18 residues. V was trimmed by 0 bases and J by 5 bases, leaving 23 bases between them. Germline V gene sequence: CDR1 SGDLS, CDR2 YYNGEE. CDR3 sequence (DNA): TGTGCCAGCAGCGTAGGAGGGTCGGCTCGTACCAGCGGTGAGACCCAGTACTTC. This encodes CASSVGGSARTSGETQYF.